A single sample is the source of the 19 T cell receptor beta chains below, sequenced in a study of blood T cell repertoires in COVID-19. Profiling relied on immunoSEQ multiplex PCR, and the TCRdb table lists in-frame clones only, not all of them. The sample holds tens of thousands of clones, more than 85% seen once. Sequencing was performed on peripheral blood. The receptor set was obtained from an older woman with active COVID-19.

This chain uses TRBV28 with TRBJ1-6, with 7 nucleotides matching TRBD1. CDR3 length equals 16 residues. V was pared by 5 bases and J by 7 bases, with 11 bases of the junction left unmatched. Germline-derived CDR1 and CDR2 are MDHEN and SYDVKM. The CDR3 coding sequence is TGTGCCAGCAGTATATCCTCAGGGGGTTTAAATTCACCCCTCCACTTT. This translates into CASSISSGGLNSPLHF.

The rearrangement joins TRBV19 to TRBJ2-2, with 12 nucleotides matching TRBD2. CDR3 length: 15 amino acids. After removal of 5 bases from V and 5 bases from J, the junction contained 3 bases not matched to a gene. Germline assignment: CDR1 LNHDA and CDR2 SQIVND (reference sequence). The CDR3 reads CASSPGTSGTGELFF. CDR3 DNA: TGTGCCAGTAGTCCCGGGACTAGCGGGACCGGGGAGCTGTTTTTT. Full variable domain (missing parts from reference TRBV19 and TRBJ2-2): DGGITQSPKYLFRKEGQNVTLSCEQNLNHDAMYWYRQDPGQGLRLIYYSQIVNDFQKGDIAEGYSVSREKKESFPLTVTSAQKNPTAFYLCASSPGTSGTGELFFGEGSRLTVL.

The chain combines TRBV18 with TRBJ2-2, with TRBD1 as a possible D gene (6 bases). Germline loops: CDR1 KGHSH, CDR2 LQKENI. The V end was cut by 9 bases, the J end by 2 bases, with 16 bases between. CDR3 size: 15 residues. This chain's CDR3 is CASNAGTRNTGELFF. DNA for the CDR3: TGTGCCAGTAACGCCGGGACAAGAAACACCGGGGAGCTGTTTTTT.

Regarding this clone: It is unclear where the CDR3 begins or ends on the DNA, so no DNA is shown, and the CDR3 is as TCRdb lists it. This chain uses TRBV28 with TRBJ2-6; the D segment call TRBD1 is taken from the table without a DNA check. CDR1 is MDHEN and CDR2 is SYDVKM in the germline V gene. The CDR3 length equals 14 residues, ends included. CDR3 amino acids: CASSFFGQGLPLTF.

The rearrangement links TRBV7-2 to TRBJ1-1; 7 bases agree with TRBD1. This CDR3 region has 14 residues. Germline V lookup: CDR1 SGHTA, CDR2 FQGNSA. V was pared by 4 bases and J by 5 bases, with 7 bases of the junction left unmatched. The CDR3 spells CASSSSGGVTEAFF. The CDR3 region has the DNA TGTGCCAGCAGCTCTTCAGGGGGTGTGACTGAAGCTTTCTTT.

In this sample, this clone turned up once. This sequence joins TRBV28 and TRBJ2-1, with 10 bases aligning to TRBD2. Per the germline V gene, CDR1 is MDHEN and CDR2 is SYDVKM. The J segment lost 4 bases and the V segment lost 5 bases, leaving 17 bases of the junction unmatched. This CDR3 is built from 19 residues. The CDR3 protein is CASSPREGETSGSYNEQFF. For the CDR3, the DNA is TGTGCCAGCAGTCCTAGAGAGGGAGAGACTAGCGGGTCATACAATGAGCAGTTCTTC.

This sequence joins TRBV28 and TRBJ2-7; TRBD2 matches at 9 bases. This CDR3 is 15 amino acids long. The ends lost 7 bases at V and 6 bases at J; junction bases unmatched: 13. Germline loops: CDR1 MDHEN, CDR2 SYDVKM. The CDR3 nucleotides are TGTGCCAGCACGGGGGTAGGCGGGAGGGGAAGCGAGCAGTACTTC. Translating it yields CASTGVGGRGSEQYF.

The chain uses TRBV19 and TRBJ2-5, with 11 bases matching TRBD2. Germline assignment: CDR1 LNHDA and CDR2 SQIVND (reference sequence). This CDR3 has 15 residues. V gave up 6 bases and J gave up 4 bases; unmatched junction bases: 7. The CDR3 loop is CASRLIAGGRETQYF. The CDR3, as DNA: TGTGCCAGTAGACTTATAGCGGGAGGGAGAGAGACCCAGTACTTC.

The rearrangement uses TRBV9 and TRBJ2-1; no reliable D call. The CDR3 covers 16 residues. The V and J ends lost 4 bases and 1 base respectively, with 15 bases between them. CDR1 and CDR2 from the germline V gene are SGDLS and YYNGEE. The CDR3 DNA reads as TGTGCCAGCAGCCCCCTCGGTAGAACTTCCTACAATGAGCAGTTCTTC. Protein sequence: CASSPLGRTSYNEQFF.

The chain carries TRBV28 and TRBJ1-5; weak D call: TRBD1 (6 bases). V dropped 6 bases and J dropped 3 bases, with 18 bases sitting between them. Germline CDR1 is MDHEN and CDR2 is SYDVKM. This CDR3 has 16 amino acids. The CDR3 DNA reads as TGTGCCAGCAGAAATCCCGGGGGGGCGAACAATCAGCCCCAGCATTTT. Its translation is CASRNPGGANNQPQHF.

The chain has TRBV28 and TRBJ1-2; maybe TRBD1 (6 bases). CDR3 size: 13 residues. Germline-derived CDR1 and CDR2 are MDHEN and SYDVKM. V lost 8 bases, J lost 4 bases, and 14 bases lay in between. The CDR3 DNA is TGTGCCAGCCCCCAGACAGGCGGCTATGGCTACACCTTC. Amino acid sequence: CASPQTGGYGYTF.

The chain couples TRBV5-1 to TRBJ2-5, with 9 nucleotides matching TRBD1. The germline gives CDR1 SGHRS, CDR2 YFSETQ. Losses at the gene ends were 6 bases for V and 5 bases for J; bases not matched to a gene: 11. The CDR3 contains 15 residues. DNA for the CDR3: TGCGCCAGCAAGTCACAGGGGGCAGGGTGGGAGACCCAGTACTTC. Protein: CASKSQGAGWETQYF.

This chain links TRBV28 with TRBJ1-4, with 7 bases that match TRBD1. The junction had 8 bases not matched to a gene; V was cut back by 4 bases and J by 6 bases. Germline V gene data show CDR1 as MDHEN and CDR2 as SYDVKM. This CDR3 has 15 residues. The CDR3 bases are TGTGCCAGCAGTTCTCCGACAGGGATTCATGAAAAACTGTTTTTT. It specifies CASSSPTGIHEKLFF.

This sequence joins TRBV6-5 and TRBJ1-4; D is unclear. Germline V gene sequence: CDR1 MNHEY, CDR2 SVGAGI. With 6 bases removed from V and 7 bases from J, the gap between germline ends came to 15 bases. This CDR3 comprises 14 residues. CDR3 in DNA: TGTGCCAGCAGCCCCGGTTGGGAGAGTGAAAAACTGTTTTTT. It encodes CASSPGWESEKLFF.

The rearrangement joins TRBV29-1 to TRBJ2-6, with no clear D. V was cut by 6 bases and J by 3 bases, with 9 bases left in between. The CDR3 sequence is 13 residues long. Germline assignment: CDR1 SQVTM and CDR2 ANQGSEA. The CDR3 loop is CSVNLIGANVLTF. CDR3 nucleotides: TGCAGCGTCAACTTAATTGGGGCCAACGTCCTGACTTTC.

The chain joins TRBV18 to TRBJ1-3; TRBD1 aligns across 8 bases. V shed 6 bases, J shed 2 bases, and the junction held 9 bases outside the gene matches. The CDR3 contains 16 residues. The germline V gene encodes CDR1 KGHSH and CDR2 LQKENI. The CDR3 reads CASSRPDRATGNTIYF. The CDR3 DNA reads TGTGCCAGCTCGCGGCCGGACAGGGCCACTGGAAACACCATATATTTT.

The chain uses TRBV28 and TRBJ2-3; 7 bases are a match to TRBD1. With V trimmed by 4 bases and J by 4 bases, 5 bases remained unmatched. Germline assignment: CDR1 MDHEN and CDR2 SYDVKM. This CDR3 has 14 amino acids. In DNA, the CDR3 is TGTGCCAGCAGTTCAACAGGGGTCGCAGATACGCAGTATTTT. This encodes CASSSTGVADTQYF.

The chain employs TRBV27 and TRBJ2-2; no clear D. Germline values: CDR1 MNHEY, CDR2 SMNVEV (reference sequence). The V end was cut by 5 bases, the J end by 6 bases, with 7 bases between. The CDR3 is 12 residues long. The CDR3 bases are TGTGCCAGCAGTCGTCGTCCCGGGGAGCTGTTTTTT. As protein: CASSRRPGELFF.

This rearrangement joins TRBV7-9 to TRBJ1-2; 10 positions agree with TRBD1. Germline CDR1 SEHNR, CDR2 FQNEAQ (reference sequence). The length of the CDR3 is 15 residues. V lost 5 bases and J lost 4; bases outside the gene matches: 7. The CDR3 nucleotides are TGTGCCAGCAGCCGGGGACAGGGGCCTTTCTATGGCTACACCTTC. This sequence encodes CASSRGQGPFYGYTF.